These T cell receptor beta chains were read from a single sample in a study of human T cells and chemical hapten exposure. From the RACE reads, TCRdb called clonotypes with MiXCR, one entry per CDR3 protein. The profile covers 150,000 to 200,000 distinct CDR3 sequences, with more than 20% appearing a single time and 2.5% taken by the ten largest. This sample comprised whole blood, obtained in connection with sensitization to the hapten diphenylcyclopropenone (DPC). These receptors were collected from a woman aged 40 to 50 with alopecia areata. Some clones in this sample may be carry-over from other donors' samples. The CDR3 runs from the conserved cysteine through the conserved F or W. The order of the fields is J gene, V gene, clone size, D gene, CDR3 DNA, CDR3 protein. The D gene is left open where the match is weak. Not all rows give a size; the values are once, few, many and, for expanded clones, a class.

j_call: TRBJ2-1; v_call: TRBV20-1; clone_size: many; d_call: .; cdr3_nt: TGCAGTGCTAGAGTAACTAGATCGAATGAGCAGTTCTTC; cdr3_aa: CSARVTRSNEQFF
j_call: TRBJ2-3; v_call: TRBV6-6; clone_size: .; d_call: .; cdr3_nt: TGTGCCAGCCTGGGTATTTCGGATACGCAGTATTTT; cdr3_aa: CASLGISDTQYF
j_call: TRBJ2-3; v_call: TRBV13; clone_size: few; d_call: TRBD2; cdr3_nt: TGTGCCAGCCGGGAGGGGAACACAGATACGCAGTATTTT; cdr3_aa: CASREGNTDTQYF
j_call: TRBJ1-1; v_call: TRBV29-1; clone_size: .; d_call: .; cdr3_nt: TGCAGCGTTGAGAGGGGTCAGGGGATGCCTTTCTTT; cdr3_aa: CSVERGQGMPFF
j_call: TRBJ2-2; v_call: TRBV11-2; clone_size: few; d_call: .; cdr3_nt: TGTGCCAGCAGCTTAGGCAGAGATAACACCGGGGAGCTGTTTTTT; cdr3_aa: CASSLGRDNTGELFF
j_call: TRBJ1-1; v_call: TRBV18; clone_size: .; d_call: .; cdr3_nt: TGTGCCAGCTCACCAGCCCAGGGGACTGAAGCTTTCTTT; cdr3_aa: CASSPAQGTEAFF
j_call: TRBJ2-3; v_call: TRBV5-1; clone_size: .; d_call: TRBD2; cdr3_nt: TGCGCCAGCAGCCAGGGGACTAGCGGGAGTGGAGATACGCAGTATTTT; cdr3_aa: CASSQGTSGSGDTQYF
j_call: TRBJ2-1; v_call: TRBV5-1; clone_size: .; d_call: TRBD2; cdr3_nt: TGCGCCAGCAGCTACGGACTAGCGGGAACGGCAGGCAATGAGCAGTTCTTC; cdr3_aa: CASSYGLAGTAGNEQFF
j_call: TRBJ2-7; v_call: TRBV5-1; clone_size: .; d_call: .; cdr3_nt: TGCGCCAGCAGCTTCGAGTACTCAACCTACGAGCAGTACTTC; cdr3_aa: CASSFEYSTYEQYF
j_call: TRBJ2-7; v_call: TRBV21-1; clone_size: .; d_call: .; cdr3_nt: TGTGCCAGCAGCAAAGTTGTTCGGACTAGCGGCCACGAGCAGTACTTC; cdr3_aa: CASSKVVRTSGHEQYF
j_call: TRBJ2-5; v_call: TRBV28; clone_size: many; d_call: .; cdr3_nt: TGTGCCAGCAGTTTTGGGCTCGAAGAGACCCAGTACTTC; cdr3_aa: CASSFGLEETQYF
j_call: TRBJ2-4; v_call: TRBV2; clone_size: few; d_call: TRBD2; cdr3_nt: TGTGCCAGCAGTACCGGGACTAGCGGGAGGGCCCCCAAAAACATTCAGTACTTC; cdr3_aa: CASSTGTSGRAPKNIQYF
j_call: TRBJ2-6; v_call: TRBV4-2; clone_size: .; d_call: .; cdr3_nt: TGTGTCAGCAGCTATCTAGCTGGGGCCAACGTCCTGACTTTC; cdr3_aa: CVSSYLAGANVLTF
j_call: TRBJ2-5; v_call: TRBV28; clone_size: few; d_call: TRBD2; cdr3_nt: TGTGCCAGCAGTATCTGGACTAGCGGGAGTTTAGAGACCCAGTACTTC; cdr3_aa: CASSIWTSGSLETQYF
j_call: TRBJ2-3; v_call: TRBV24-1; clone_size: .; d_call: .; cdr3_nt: TGTGCCACCCGAGGCAATGGGGATACGCAGTATTTT; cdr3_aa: CATRGNGDTQYF
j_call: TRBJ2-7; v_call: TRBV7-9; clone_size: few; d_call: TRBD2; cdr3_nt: TGTGCCAGCAGCTTAGCTCCTAGCGGGTACGAGCAGTACTTC; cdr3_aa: CASSLAPSGYEQYF
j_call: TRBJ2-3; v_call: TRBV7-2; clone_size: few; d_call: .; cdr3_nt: TGTGCCAGCAGCTTGGCAGTTTCCACAGATACGCAGTATTTT; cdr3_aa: CASSLAVSTDTQYF
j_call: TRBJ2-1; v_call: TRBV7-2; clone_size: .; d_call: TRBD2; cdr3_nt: TGTGCCAGCAGCCCACCCGGAGCGGGAGGGGTCAATGAGCAGTTCTTC; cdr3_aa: CASSPPGAGGVNEQFF
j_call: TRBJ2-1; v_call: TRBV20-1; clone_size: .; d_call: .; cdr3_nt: TGCAGTGCTAGCGGGTGGGCTAAGGTAGAAAATGAGCAGTTCTTC; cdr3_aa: CSASGWAKVENEQFF
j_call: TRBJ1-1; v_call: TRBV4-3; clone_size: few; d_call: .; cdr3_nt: TGCGCCAGCAGCCAAGATTATCCACGGCCCACTGAAGCTTTCTTT; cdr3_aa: CASSQDYPRPTEAFF
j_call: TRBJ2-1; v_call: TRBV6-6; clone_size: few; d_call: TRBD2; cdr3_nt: TGTGCCAGCAGTCCCCGGACTAGCGGGCAGAATGAGCAGTTCTTC; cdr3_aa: CASSPRTSGQNEQFF
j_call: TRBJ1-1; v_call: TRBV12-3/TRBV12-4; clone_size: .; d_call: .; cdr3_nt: TGTGCCAGCAGTCCCGGGGGCACTGAAGCTTTCTTT; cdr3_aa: CASSPGGTEAFF
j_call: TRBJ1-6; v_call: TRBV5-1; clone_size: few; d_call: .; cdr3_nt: TGCGCCAGCAGCTTAGAAAGCTCCTATAATTCACCCCTCCACTTT; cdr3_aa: CASSLESSYNSPLHF
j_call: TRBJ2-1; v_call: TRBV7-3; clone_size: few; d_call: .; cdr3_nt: TGTGCCAGCAGCTTAGAGAGAGGCGTGGAGTATGAGCAGTTCTTC; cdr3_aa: CASSLERGVEYEQFF
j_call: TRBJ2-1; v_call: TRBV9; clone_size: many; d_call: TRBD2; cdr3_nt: TGTGCCAGCAGCGTAGATCCCAGCGGGAGTTTCTACAATGAGCAGTTCTTC; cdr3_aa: CASSVDPSGSFYNEQFF
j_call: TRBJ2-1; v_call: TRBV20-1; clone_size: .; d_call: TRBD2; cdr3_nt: TGCAGTGCTACGACTAGCGGACCGACGAGCGAGCAGTTCTTC; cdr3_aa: CSATTSGPTSEQFF
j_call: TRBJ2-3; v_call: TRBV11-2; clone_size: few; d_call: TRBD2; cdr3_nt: TGTGCCAGCAGCAAAGCGGGAGGGCCCTCAGATACGCAGTATTTT; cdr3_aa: CASSKAGGPSDTQYF
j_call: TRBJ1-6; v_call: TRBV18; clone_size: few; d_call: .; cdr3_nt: TGTGCCAGCTCACAATATTCCTACTCACCCCTCCACTTT; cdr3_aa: CASSQYSYSPLHF
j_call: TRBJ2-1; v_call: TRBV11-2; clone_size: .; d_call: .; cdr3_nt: TGTGCCAGCAGCTTAGCCCAACGACGCCGCGGTGAGCAGTTCTTC; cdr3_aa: CASSLAQRRRGEQFF
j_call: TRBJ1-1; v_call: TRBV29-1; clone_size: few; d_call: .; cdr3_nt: TGCAGCGCGGGCGGCAGGCTGGACACTGAAGCTTTCTTT; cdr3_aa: CSAGGRLDTEAFF
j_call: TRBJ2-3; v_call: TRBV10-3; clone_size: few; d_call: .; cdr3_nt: TGTGCCATCAGTGATCACCTGACTGGCCCATCGCAGTATTTT; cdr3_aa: CAISDHLTGPSQYF
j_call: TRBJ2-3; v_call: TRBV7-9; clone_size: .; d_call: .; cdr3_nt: TGTGCCAGCAGCGAACGGTCAGATACGCAGTATTTT; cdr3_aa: CASSERSDTQYF
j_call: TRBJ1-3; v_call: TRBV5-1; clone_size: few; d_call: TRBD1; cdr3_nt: TGCGCCAGCAGCTGGGGACAGGGGGCGAACACCATATATTTT; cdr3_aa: CASSWGQGANTIYF
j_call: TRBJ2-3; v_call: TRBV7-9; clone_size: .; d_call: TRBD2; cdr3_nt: TGTGCCAGCAGCTTAGGGCGGGGGTCAGATACGCAGTATTTT; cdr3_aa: CASSLGRGSDTQYF
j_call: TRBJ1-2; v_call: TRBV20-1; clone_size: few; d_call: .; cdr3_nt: TGCAGTGCTAGAGATCCTCGGACAGCTATTAACTATGGCTACACCTTC; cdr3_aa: CSARDPRTAINYGYTF
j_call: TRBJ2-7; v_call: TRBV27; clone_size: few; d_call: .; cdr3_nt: TGTGCCAGCAGTGCCTTGGGTCTGAGCTCCTACGAGCAGTACTTC; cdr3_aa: CASSALGLSSYEQYF
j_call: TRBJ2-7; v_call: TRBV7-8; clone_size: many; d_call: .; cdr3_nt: TGTGCCAGCAGTCCTGGGACACGACGGTACGAGCAGTACTTC; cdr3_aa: CASSPGTRRYEQYF
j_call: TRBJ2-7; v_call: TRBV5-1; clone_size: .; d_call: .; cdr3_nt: TGCGCCAGCAGCGTGGGACGGACGAGCTCCTACGAGCAGTACTTC; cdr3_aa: CASSVGRTSSYEQYF
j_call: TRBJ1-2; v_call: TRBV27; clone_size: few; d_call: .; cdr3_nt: TGTGCCAGCGGGTACTTTGACAGGAACTATGGCTACACCTTC; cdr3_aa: CASGYFDRNYGYTF
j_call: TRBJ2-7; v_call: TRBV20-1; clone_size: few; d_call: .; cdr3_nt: TGCAGTGCTAGACGGACTCCATTTGGGAGCTCCTACGAGCAGTACTTC; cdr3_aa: CSARRTPFGSSYEQYF
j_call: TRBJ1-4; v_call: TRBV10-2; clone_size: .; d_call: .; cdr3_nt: TGCGCCAGCAAGACAGAAGAGGGTGAAAAACTGTTTTTT; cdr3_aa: CASKTEEGEKLFF
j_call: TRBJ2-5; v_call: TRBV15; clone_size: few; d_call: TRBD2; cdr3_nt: TGTGCCACCAGCAGACCCAGCGGGAGTTTAGCGATTGGAGAGACCCAGTACTTC; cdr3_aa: CATSRPSGSLAIGETQYF
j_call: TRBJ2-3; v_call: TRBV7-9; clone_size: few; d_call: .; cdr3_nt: TGTGCCAGCACCCAAGCTGGGACCGGCACAGATACGCAGTATTTT; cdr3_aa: CASTQAGTGTDTQYF